This T cell receptor (beta chain) originates from a study of cytomegalovirus exposure and HLA in healthy donors. Study observations and caveats: For presence/absence analyses, sequencing depth was assumed to be roughly uniform across donors. Common viral pathogens were later found to be apparently linked to several of the most significant clusters.

CDR3 length: 12 residues. In germline, CDR1 is SEHNR, CDR2 FQNEAQ (reference sequence). With regard to this clone: What it binds is unknown. A read error may account for a junction end that differs from germline.

60 Vbeta and 13 Jbeta primers were used in PCR. Profiling relied on immunoSEQ multiplex PCR, and the TCRdb table lists in-frame clones only, not all of them. The data contain 100,000 to 150,000 clones, around nine tenths of them singletons. The receptor was derived from a woman aged 30 to 39 in good health and CMV-seronegative. The chain couples TRBV7-9 to TRBJ2-7; the D is unclear. The material sequenced was PBMCs. The CDR3 loop is CSSSPHPYEQYF. CDR3 bases: TGTTCCAGCAGCCCCCATCCCTACGAGCAGTACTTC. The full variable domain, completed using reference TRBV7-9 and TRBJ2-7, is DTGVSQNPRHKITKRGQNVTFRCDPISEHNRLYWYRQTLGQGPEFLTYFQNEAQLEKSRLLSDRFSAERPKGSFSTLEIQRTEQGDSAMYLCSSSPHPYEQYFGPGTRLTVT.